This TCR beta chain was recovered during a study of regulatory T cells in long-lasting Graves disease. Across the whole study: Antithyroid drugs had been taken by newly diagnosed Graves' patients for under 3 months. Study-wide points: Those with persistent disease had in common more public clonotypes (about 3,000) than new patients (approximately 970).

Time point noted: newly diagnosed GD, antithyroid drugs for less than 3 months. The TCR library was made from RNA that had been extracted from PBMCs in TRIzol. Through Arm-PCR of CDR3 regions and iRepertoire HTBI primers, TCR beta libraries were built. TCRdb processed the multiplex PCR reads anew with MiXCR; each CDR3 protein has one entry. The profile shows 500,000 to 700,000 distinct CDR3 sequences, about 16% of them singletons. This clonotype was picked up many times. Its specificity is unknown. This sample also appeared in a second study, on T cells in Graves' hyperthyroidism and ophthalmopathy.

This receptor was identified in a woman in her twenties or thirties with Graves disease. The sequenced sample was peripheral blood mononuclear cells (PBMCs), obtained at new diagnosis, from a patient treated with antithyroid drugs.

The CDR3 protein is CASSPRAANTKLFF. CDR3 nucleotides: TGTGCCAGCAGCCCCCGGGCCGCTAATACAAAACTGTTTTTT. This chain connects TRBV7-8 to TRBJ1-4; no firm D call. Trimming took 5 bases from V and 10 from J, leaving 17 bases between them. This CDR3 has 14 amino acids. The germline CDR1 and CDR2 sequences are SGHVS and FQNEAQ.